This entry lists 27 T cell receptor beta chains sequenced from one sample in a study of tumor-infiltrating lymphocytes in primary liver carcinoma. Starting from around 0.45 ug of total RNA, TCR beta cDNA was produced with a primer in the constant region. It was through three nested multiplex PCR rounds of slightly modified ARM-PCR that TCR beta libraries arose. A C-beta reverse primer was combined with TRBV1-TRBV30 forward primers in the first two PCR rounds, and each round had about 10 cycles. Each CDR3 protein is one row after TCRdb ran MiXCR on the multiplex PCR reads. The data show fewer than 250,000 distinct CDR3 sequences, less than 65% seen once. The blood RNA (from unsorted whole blood) was obtained, and germline DNA was also extracted. The source material was peripheral blood. Receptors originate from a woman in her sixties with primary liver carcinoma and hepatitis B virus infection.

This clonotype was seen only once. The chain employs TRBV2 and TRBJ2-7; the match to TRBD1 covers 7 bases. The J segment lost 4 bases and the V segment lost 7 bases, leaving 7 bases of the junction unmatched. The CDR3 totals 13 residues. Germline V CDR1 and CDR2: SNHLY, FYNNEI. For the CDR3, the DNA is TGTGCCAGCACCTTTGCCAGGGGGTACGAGCAGTACTTC. Its protein product is CASTFARGYEQYF.

Regarding this clonotype: The conserved final phenylalanine or tryptophan is absent from the CDR3, which likely points to a read error. The chain uses TRBV12-3 or TRBV12-4 and TRBJ1-1; tentatively, D is TRBD1 (6 bases). V shed 8 bases and J shed 5 bases, with 15 bases lying between them. The CDR3 runs 13 residues. CDR3 nucleotides: TGTGCCAGCGTTGTGGGGGCGAGAACTGAAGCTTTCTCT. Amino acids: CASVVGARTEAFS.

About this clonotype itself: A junction end diverges from the germline sequence, so it may reflect a read error. The chain is built from TRBV11-3 and TRBJ2-5; D might be TRBD1 (5 bases). The germline V gene encodes CDR1 SGHNT and CDR2 YENEEA. CDR3 length: 12 amino acids. The CDR3 DNA reads TGTGCCGGCAGCCTAGGGGAAGAGACCCAGTACTTC. Translating gives CAGSLGEETQYF.

This clonotype was picked up a small number of times. Likely a read error: the CDR3 ends without its conserved phenylalanine or tryptophan. This rearrangement joins TRBV4-2 to TRBJ2-7, with D perhaps TRBD2 (5 bases). This CDR3 has 15 residues. Trimming shortened V by 2 bases and J by 6 bases, and 17 bases separated the two germline ends. Germline CDR1 is LGHNA and CDR2 is YNFKEQ. As DNA, the CDR3 is TGTGCCAGCAGCCAACAGCGGAAGGGCGGGCGCGAGCAGTACTTA. Its protein is CASSQQRKGGREQYL.

In regard to this clonotype: It is likely a read error, because the conserved phenylalanine at the end of the CDR3 is missing. The V gene is TRBV7-8, the J gene TRBJ2-4; 8 bases map to TRBD2. The CDR3 contains 14 residues. Trimming took 5 bases from V and 7 from J; bases not matched to a gene: 7. The germline V gene has CDR1 SGHVS and CDR2 FQNEAQ. The chain's CDR3 is CASSPTSVTNIQYL. The CDR3 DNA is TGTGCCAGCAGCCCGACTAGCGTGACGAACATTCAGTACCTC.

There are many counts of this clonotype. J is TRBJ2-1 and V is TRBV29-1, with 12 bases fitting TRBD2. This CDR3 region has 13 residues. Trimming at V came to 7 bases and at J to 8 bases, leaving 6 bases not matched to a gene. CDR1 and CDR2 from the germline V gene are SQVTM and ANQGSEA. CDR3 bases: TGCAGCGGGACTAGCGGGAAGCTCTATGAGCAGTTCTTC. Amino acids: CSGTSGKLYEQFF.

Ten or more counts support this clonotype. The gene calls are TRBV12-3 or TRBV12-4 and TRBJ2-7; 8 nucleotides line up with TRBD1. The V gene end was trimmed by 3 bases and the J gene end by 4 bases; junction bases not matched to a gene: 8. The CDR3 loop spans 15 amino acids. This CDR3 reads CASSLGAGGSYEQYF. DNA for the CDR3: TGTGCCAGCAGTTTGGGGGCAGGGGGCTCGTACGAGCAGTACTTC.

The genes are TRBV30 and TRBJ2-7, with TRBD1 matching 8 bases. From germline, CDR1 is GTSNPN and CDR2 SVGIG (reference sequence). The CDR3 spans 14 residues. The J segment lost 2 bases and the V segment lost 5 bases, leaving 8 bases of the junction unmatched. The DNA of the CDR3 is TGTGCCTGGGTCAGACAGGGGTATGCCTACGAGCAGTACTTC. The encoded protein is CAWVRQGYAYEQYF.

About this clonotype itself: A much larger clone differs by one base, so this may be a read error. This chain uses TRBV11-2 with TRBJ2-1, with no clear D. Germline CDR1 reads SGHAT; CDR2 reads FQNNGV. CDR3 length: 13 residues. Trimming removed 2 bases at V and 8 bases at J, with 10 bases between. The CDR3 loop reads CASSLNEAYEQFF. CDR3 coding DNA: TGTGCCAGCAGCTTAAATGAAGCCTATGAGCAGTTCTTC.

The rearrangement uses TRBV6-2 or TRBV6-3 and TRBJ2-3; D is perhaps TRBD2 (6 bases). V lost 6 bases and J 0 bases, leaving 10 bases between the germline ends. In germline, CDR1 is MNHEY, CDR2 SVGEGT. CDR3 length: 14 amino acids. This chain's CDR3 is CASSKSGSTDTQYF. The CDR3 nucleotides read TGTGCCAGCAGCAAAAGCGGGAGCACAGATACGCAGTATTTT.

This clonotype has a count of ten or more. The chain links TRBV29-1 to TRBJ2-1; D is uncertain. Germline assignment: CDR1 SQVTM and CDR2 ANQGSEA. The CDR3 is 12 amino acids. V shed 2 bases and J shed 9 bases, with 11 bases lying between them. The CDR3 loop reads CSVEWVGGEQFF. As DNA, the CDR3 is TGCAGCGTTGAATGGGTGGGCGGTGAGCAGTTCTTC.

On this clonotype: A junction boundary mismatches the germline segment, possibly from a read error. The chain employs TRBV5-4 and TRBJ2-1; 14 bases are a match to TRBD2. The CDR3 is 15 amino acids. Germline V gene lookup returns CDR1 SGHNT and CDR2 YYREEE (reference sequence). CDR3 loop: CVSSFRTSGRYEQFF. For the CDR3, the DNA is TGTGTCAGCAGCTTCAGGACTAGCGGGAGGTATGAGCAGTTCTTC.

This clonotype was seen many times. The V and J genes are TRBV4-2 and TRBJ2-1; D gene ambiguous. V was pared by 4 bases and J by 4 bases, with 14 bases between. The germline V gene has CDR1 LGHNA and CDR2 YNFKEQ. This CDR3 has 15 amino acids. CDR3 coding DNA: TGTGCCAGCAGCCTAAGTTCCCCTCAGTACAATGAGCAGTTCTTC. Translation gives CASSLSSPQYNEQFF.

In regard to this clonotype: A much larger clone is a single base away; this may be a read error. The CDR3 here is CVSSQEGLAGYEQYF. In DNA, the CDR3 is TGCGTCAGCAGCCAAGAAGGGCTAGCGGGATACGAGCAGTACTTC. This chain connects TRBV4-1 to TRBJ2-7; 9 nucleotides line up with TRBD2. Germline values: CDR1 MGHRA, CDR2 YSYEKL. The CDR3 is 15 residues long.

On this clonotype: Since a much larger clone is just one base distant, this may be a read error. The rearrangement links TRBV5-1 to TRBJ2-1; tentatively, D is TRBD1 or TRBD2 (5 bases each). The CDR3 loop spans 15 amino acids. In germline, CDR1 is SGHRS, CDR2 YFSETQ. With 3 bases removed from V and 5 bases from J, the gap between germline ends came to 15 bases. The CDR3 DNA reads TGCGCCAGCAGCTCTCGGGACCCGCGCCACAATGAGCAGTTCTTC. Amino acids: CASSSRDPRHNEQFF.

This chain uses TRBV4-1 with TRBJ1-5, with D hard to call. CDR1 MGHRA and CDR2 YSYEKL come from the germline V gene. V was clipped by 8 bases and J by 9 bases, with 20 bases between them. The CDR3 runs 14 residues. CDR3 bases: TGCGCCAGCGGCCCAATCGAGGCGGGTCGGCCCCAGCATTTT. Residues: CASGPIEAGRPQHF.

Note on this clonotype: This CDR3 is missing its conserved last phenylalanine or tryptophan, likely due to a read error. The CDR3 nucleotides read TGTGCCAGCAGCTTCCGAACTAGCGGACAAGAGATCCAGTACCTC. It is translated as CASSFRTSGQEIQYL. This chain links TRBV11-2 with TRBJ2-5; TRBD2 agrees at 8 bases. The germline V gene encodes CDR1 SGHAT and CDR2 FQNNGV. The CDR3 totals 15 residues.

The chain recombines TRBV6-1 with TRBJ1-1; D is uncertain. This CDR3 has 13 residues. Germline lookup yields CDR1 MNHNS and CDR2 SASEGT. The V and J ends lost 10 bases and 0 bases respectively, with 12 bases between them. CDR3 region: CATRGRLNTEAFF. CDR3 DNA sequence: TGTGCCACTCGTGGGCGGTTGAACACTGAAGCTTTCTTT.

Regarding this clonotype: It is likely a read error, because the conserved phenylalanine at the end of the CDR3 is missing. The J gene is TRBJ1-2, the V gene TRBV29-1; 7 bases agree with TRBD1. Germline values: CDR1 SQVTM, CDR2 ANQGSEA. The V gene end was trimmed by 8 bases and the J gene end by 4 bases; junction bases not matched to a gene: 16. CDR3 length: 15 residues. The CDR3 loop reads CSSWGPSDRLYGYTL. Here the CDR3 DNA reads TGCAGCTCTTGGGGCCCCTCGGACAGGCTCTATGGCTACACCTTA.

The table lists this clonotype with a few counts. The junction differs from germline at one of its ends, possibly a read error. The rearrangement links TRBV10-2 to TRBJ2-2, with a possible D match to TRBD1 (7 bases). This CDR3 is 15 amino acids long. In germline, CDR1 is WSHSY, CDR2 SAAADI. CDR3 bases: TGCGCCAGCAGTGAAGGGACAGTGTTCTCGGGGGAGTTGGTTTTT. Translating gives CASSEGTVFSGELVF.

Points on this clonotype: At one end, the junction sequence differs from germline, possibly due to a read error. The J gene is TRBJ2-1, the V gene TRBV11-3; D is possibly TRBD2 (5 bases). CDR3 length: 23 residues. Germline V CDR1 and CDR2: SGHNT, YENEEA. The CDR3 loop is CTSSLVPNLAASGSLSSYNEQFF. Written as DNA, the CDR3 is TGTACCAGCAGCTTAGTCCCCAACCTTGCGGCTAGTGGGAGTTTGAGCTCCTACAATGAGCAGTTCTTC.

The chain carries TRBV5-1 and TRBJ2-1; D call uncertain. Germline V gene sequence: CDR1 SGHRS, CDR2 YFSETQ. CDR3 length: 14 amino acids. Trimming left V 0 bases short and J 10 bases short, with 14 bases between. The DNA for the CDR3 is TGCGCCAGCAGCTTGGGCGTAGGCCCCTGGGAGCAGTTCTTC. Protein: CASSLGVGPWEQFF. The full variable domain, with the rest looked up from reference TRBV5-1 and TRBJ2-1, is KAGVTQTPRYLIKTRGQQVTLSCSPISGHRSVSWYQQTPGQGLQFLFEYFSETQRNKGNFPGRFSGRQFSNSRSEMNVSTLELGDSALYLCASSLGVGPWEQFFGPGTRLTVL.

In regard to this clonotype: The CDR3 ends on some other residue instead of the conserved phenylalanine or tryptophan, so this is likely a read error. The gene calls are TRBV6-1 and TRBJ1-2; TRBD1 aligns across 7 bases. Germline CDR1 MNHNS, CDR2 SASEGT. V lost 3 bases and J lost 5; bases outside the gene matches: 3. The CDR3 covers 13 residues. CDR3 coding DNA: TGTGCCAGCAGTGACCGACAGGGTTATGGCTACACCCTC. Translating gives CASSDRQGYGYTL.

Worth noting for this clonotype: Possible read error: a much larger clone is one base away. The rearrangement joins TRBV12-3 or TRBV12-4 to TRBJ1-5; D unclear. The germline V and J ends were trimmed by 6 bases and 5 bases, with 14 bases remaining between them. The CDR3 length is 14 residues. The CDR3 spells CASRRPAGDQPQHF. CDR3 in DNA: TGTGCCAGCAGGCGCCCGGCAGGAGATCAGCCCCAGCATTTT.

Concerning this clonotype itself: A clone one base away is much larger, so this may be a read error. The chain carries TRBV5-6 and TRBJ2-1; D remains unclear. Deletions cut 6 bases from V and 4 bases from J, with 14 bases between. Per germline, CDR1 SGHDT and CDR2 YYEEEE. The CDR3 extends over 14 amino acids. The CDR3 nucleotides read TGTGCCAGCATCCTCCTTACCGGGTACAATGAGCAGTTCTTC. It specifies CASILLTGYNEQFF.

The chain carries TRBV12-3 or TRBV12-4 and TRBJ1-1; 10 bases are shared with TRBD1. The CDR3 totals 13 residues. The trim removed 7 bases at V and 6 bases at J, leaving 5 bases unmatched. This chain's CDR3 is CASNWTGGSEAFF. The CDR3 DNA reads TGTGCCAGCAACTGGACAGGGGGGTCTGAAGCTTTCTTT.

As to this clonotype: Given the absence of the conserved phenylalanine or tryptophan at the CDR3 end, a read error is likely. The genes are TRBV11-3 and TRBJ2-7; no firm D call. The CDR3 has 15 amino acids. Looked up from germline, CDR1 is SGHNT and CDR2 is YENEEA. The V end lost 7 bases, the J end lost 2 bases, and 18 bases lay between the germline ends. Written as DNA, the CDR3 is TGTGCCAGCACCTTGCAGGTTACCTCTACCTACGAGCAGTACATC. Translation: CASTLQVTSTYEQYI.